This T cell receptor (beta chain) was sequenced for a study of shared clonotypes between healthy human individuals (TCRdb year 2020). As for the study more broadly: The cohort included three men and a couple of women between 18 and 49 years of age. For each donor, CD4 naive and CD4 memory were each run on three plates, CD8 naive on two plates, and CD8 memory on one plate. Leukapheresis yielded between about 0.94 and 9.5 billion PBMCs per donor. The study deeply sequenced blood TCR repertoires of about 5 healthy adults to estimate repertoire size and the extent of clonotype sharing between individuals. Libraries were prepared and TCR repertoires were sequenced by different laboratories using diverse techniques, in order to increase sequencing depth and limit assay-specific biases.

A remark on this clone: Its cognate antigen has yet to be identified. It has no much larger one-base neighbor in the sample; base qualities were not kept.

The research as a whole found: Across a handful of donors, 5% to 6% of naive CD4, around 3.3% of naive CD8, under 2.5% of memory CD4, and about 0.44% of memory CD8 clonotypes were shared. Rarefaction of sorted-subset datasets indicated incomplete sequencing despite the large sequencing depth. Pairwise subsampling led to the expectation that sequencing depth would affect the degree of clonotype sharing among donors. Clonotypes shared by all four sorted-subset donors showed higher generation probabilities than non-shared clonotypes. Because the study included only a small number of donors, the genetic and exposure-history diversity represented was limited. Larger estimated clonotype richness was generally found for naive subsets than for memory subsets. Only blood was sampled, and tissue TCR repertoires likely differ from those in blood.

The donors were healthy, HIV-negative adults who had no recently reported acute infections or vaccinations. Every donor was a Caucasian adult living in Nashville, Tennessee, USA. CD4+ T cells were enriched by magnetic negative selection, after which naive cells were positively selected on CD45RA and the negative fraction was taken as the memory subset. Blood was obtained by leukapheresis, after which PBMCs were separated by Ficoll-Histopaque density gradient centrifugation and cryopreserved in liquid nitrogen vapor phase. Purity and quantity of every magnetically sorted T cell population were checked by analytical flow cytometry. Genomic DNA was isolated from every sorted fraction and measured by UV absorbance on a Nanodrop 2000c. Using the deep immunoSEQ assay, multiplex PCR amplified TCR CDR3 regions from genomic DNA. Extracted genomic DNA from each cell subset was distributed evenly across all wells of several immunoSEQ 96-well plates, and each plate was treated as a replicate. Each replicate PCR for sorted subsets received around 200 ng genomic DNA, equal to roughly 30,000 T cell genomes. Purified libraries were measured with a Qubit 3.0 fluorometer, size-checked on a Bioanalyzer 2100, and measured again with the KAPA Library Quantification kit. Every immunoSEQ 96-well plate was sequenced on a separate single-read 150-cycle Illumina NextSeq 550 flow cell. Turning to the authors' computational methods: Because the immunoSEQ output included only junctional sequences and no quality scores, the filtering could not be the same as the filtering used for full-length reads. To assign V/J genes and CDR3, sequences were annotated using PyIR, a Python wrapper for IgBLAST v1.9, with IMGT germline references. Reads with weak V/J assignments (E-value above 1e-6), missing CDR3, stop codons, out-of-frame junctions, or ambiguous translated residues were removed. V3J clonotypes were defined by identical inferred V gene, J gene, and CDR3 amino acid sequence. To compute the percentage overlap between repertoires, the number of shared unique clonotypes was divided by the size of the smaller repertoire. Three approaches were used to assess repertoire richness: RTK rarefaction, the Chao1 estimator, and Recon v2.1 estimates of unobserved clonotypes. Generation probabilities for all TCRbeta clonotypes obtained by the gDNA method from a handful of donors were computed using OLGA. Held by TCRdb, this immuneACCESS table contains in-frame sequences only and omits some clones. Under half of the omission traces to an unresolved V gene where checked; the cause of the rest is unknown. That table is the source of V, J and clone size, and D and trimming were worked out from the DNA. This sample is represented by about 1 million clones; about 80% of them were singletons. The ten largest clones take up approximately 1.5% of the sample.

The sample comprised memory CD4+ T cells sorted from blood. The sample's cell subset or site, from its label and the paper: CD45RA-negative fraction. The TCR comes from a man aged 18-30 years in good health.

For the CDR3, the sequence is CASTGEDREGYGYTF. The DNA is as follows: TGCGCCAGCACCGGGGAGGACAGGGAAGGATATGGCTACACCTTC. The sequence joins TRBV5-1 to TRBJ1-2; 8 bases in the middle match TRBD1. The CDR3 sequence holds 15 residues, the cysteine and phenylalanine included. Of the read, only the CDR3 DNA is kept; its 45 bases are in frame from base 1. Germline trimming amounts to 6 bases on V and 5 bases on J, with 12 as the count of junction bases outside the gene matches. CDR1 SGHRS and CDR2 YFSETQ are derived from the germline V gene. Joined to the reference TRBV5-1 and TRBJ1-2 proteins, this CDR3 gives the full variable domain: KAGVTQTPRYLIKTRGQQVTLSCSPISGHRSVSWYQQTPGQGLQFLFEYFSETQRNKGNFPGRFSGRQFSNSRSEMNVSTLELGDSALYLCASTGEDREGYGYTFGSGTRLTVV.